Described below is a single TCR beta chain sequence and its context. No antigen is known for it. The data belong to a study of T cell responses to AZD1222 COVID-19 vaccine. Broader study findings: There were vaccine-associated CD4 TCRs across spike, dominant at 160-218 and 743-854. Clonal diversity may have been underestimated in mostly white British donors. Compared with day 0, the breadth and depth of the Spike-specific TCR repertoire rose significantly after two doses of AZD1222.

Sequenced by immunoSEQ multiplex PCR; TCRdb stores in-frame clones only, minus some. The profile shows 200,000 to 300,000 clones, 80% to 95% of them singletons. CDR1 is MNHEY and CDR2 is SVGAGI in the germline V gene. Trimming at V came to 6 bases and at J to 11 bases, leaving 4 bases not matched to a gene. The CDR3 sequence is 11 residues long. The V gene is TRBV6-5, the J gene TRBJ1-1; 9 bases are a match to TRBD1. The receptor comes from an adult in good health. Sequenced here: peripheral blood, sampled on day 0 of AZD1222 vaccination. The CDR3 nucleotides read TGTGCCAGCAGGGGGACAGGGAATGCTTTCTTT. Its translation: CASRGTGNAFF.